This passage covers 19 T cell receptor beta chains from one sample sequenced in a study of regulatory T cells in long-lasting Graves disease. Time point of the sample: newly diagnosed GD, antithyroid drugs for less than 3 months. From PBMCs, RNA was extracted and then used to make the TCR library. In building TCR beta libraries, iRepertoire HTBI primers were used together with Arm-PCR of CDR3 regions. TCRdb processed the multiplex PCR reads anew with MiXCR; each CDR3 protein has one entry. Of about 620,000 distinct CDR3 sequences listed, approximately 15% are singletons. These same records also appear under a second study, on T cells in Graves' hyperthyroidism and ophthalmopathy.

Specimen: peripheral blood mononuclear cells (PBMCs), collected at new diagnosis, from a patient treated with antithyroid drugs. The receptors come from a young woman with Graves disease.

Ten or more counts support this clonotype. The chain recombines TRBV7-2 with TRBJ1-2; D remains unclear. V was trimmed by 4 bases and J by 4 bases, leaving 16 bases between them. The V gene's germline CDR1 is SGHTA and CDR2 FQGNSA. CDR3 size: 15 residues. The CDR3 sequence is CASSSTRTGPYGYTF. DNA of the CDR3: TGTGCCAGCAGCTCAACGCGGACGGGCCCCTATGGCTACACCTTC.

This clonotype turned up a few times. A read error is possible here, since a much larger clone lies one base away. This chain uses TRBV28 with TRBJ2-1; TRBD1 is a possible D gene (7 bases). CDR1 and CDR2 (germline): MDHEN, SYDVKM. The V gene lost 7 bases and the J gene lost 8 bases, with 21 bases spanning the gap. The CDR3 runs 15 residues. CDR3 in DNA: TGTGCCAGCACCGGGGGAGGACAGGTGAAGGATGAGCAGTTCTTC. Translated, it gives CASTGGGQVKDEQFF.

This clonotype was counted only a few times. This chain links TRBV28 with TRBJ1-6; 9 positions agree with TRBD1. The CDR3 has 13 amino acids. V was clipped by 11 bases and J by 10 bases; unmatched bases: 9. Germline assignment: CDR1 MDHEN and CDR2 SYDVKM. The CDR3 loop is CAGYRGPGSPLHF. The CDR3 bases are TGTGCCGGCTACAGGGGGCCGGGATCACCCCTCCACTTT. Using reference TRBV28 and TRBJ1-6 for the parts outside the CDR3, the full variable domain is DVKVTQSSRYLVKRTGEKVFLECVQDMDHENMFWYRQDPGLGLRLIYFSYDVKMKEKGDIPEGYSVSREKKERFSLILESASTNQTSMYLCAGYRGPGSPLHFGNGTRLTVT.

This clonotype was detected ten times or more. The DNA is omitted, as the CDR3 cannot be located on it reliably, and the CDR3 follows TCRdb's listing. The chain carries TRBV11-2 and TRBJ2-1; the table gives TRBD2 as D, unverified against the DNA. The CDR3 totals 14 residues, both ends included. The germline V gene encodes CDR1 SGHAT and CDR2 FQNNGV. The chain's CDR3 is CASSLVVAGGSRFF.

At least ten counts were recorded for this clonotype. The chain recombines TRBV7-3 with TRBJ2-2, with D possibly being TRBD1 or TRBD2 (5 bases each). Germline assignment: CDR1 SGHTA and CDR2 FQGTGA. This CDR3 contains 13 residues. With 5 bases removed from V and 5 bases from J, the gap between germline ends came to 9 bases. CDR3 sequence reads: CASSPGTTGELFF. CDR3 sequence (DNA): TGTGCCAGCAGCCCCGGGACGACCGGGGAGCTGTTTTTT.

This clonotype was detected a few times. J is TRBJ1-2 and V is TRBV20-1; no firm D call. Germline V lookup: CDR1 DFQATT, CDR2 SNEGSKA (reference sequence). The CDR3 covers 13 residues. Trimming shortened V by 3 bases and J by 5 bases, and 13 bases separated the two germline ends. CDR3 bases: TGCAGTGCTAGTGAACAGATCTCTTATGGCTACACCTTC. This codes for CSASEQISYGYTF.

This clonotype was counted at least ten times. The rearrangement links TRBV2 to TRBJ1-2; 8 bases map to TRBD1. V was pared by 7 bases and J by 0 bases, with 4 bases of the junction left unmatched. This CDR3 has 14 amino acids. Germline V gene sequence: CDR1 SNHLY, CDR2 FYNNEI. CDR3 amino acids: CASIPTGANYGYTF. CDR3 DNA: TGTGCCAGCATACCGACAGGGGCTAACTATGGCTACACCTTC.

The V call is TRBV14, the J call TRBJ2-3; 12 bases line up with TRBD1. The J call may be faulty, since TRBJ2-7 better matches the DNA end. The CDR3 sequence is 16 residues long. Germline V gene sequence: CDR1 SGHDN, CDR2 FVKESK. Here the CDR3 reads CASSQRLGQGALEQYF. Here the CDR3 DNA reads TGTGCCAGCAGCCAACGTCTGGGACAGGGGGCACTCGAGCAGTACTTC.

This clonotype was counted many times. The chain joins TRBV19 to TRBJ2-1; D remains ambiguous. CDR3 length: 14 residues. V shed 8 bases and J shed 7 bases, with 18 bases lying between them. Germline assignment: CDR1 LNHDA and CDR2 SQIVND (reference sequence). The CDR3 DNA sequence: TGTGCCAGTCGATCATGGAAAGAGGTTAATGAGCAGTTCTTC. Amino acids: CASRSWKEVNEQFF.

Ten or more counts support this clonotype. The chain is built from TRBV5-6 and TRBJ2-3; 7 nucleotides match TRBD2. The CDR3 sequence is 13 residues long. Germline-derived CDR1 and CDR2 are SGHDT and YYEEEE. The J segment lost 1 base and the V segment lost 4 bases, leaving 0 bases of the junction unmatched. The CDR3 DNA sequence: TGTGCCAGCAGCGGGGGGGGCACAGATACGCAGTATTTT. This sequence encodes CASSGGGTDTQYF.

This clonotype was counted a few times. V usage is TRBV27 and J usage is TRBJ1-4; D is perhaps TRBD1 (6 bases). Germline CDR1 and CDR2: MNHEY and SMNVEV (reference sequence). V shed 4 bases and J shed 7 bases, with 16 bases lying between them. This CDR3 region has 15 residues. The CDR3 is CASSSAQKGGEKLFF. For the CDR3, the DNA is TGTGCCAGCAGTTCCGCCCAGAAGGGGGGTGAAAAACTGTTTTTT.

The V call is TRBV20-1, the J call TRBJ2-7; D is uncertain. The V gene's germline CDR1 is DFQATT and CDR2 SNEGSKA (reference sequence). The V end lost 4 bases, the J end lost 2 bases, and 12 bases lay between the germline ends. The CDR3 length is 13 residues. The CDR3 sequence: CSATTDPTYEQYF. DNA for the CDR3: TGCAGTGCTACTACCGATCCTACCTACGAGCAGTACTTC.

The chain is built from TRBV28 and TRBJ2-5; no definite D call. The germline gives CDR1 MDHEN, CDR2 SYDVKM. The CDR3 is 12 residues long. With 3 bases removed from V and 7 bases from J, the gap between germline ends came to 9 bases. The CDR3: CASSFQWGTQYF. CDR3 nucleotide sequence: TGTGCCAGCAGTTTTCAGTGGGGGACCCAGTACTTC.

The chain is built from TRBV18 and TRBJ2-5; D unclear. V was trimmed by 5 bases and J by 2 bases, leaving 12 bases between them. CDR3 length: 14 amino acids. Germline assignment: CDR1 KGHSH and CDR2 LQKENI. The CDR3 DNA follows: TGTGCCAGCTCATCTGGATCCTATCAAGAGACCCAGTACTTC. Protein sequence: CASSSGSYQETQYF. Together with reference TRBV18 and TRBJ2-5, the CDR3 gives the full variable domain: NAGVMQNPRHLVRRRGQEARLRCSPMKGHSHVYWYRQLPEEGLKFMVYLQKENIIDESGMPKERFSAEFPKEGPSILRIQQVVRGDSAAYFCASSSGSYQETQYFGPGTRLLVL.

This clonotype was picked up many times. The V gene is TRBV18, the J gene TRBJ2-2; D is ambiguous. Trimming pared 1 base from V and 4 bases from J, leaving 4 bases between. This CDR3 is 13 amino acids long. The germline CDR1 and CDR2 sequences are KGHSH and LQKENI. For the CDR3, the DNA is TGTGCCAGCTCACCACAGGTCACCGGGGAGCTGTTTTTT. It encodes CASSPQVTGELFF.

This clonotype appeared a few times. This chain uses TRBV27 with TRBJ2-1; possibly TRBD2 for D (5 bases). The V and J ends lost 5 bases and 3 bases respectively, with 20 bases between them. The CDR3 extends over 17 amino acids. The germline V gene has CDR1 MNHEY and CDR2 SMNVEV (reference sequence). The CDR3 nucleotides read TGTGCCAGCAGTCCCGCCATGGGTCAGGCGGGCTACAATGAGCAGTTCTTC. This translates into CASSPAMGQAGYNEQFF.

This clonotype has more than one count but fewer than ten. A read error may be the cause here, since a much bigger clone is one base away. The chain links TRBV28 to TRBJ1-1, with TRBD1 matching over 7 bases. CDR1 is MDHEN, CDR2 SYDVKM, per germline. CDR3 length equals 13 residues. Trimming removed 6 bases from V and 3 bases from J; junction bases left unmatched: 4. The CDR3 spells CASRSTGDTEAFF. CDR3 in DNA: TGTGCCAGCAGGTCTACAGGGGACACTGAAGCTTTCTTT. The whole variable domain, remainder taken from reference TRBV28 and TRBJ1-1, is DVKVTQSSRYLVKRTGEKVFLECVQDMDHENMFWYRQDPGLGLRLIYFSYDVKMKEKGDIPEGYSVSREKKERFSLILESASTNQTSMYLCASRSTGDTEAFFGQGTRLTVV.

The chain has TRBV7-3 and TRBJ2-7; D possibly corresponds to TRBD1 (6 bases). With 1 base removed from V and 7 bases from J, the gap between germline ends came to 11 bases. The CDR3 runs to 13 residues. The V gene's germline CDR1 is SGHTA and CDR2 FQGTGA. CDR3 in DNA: TGTGCCAGCAGCTTAAGTCCAGGGGAAGAGCAGTACTTC. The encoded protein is CASSLSPGEEQYF.

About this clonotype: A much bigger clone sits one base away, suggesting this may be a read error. CDR3 nucleotide sequence: TGCAGCGTTGAGAAGGCGGTTGGCAAGCAGTACTTC. As protein: CSVEKAVGKQYF. The chain recombines TRBV29-1 with TRBJ2-7; no reliable D call. CDR3 size: 12 residues. Germline CDR1 is SQVTM and CDR2 is ANQGSEA. Trimming left V 3 bases short and J 8 bases short, with 14 bases between.